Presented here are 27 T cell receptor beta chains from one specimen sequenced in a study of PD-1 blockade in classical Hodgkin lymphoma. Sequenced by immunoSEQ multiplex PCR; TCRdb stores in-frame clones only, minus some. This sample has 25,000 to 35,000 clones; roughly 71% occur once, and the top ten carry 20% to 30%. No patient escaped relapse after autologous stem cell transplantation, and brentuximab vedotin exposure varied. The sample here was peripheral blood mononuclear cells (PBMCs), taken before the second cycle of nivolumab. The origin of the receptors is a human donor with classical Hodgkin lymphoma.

The CDR3, as DNA: TGCGCCAGCAGCCAAGATTTTATCGGACAGGGGGTGGGCTACACCTTC. This translates into CASSQDFIGQGVGYTF. The chain recombines TRBV4-3 with TRBJ1-2, with TRBD1 identical over 10 bases. Germline V lookup: CDR1 LGHNA, CDR2 YSLEER. The V and J ends lost 0 bases and 8 bases, in that order; junction bases with no gene match: 9. This CDR3 spans 16 amino acids.

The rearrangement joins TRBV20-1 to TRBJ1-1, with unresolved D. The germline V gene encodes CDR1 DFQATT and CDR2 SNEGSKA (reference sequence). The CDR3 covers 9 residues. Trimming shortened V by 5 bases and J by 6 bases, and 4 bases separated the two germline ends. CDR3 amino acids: CSAFPEAFF. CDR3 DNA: TGCAGTGCTTTCCCTGAAGCTTTCTTT.

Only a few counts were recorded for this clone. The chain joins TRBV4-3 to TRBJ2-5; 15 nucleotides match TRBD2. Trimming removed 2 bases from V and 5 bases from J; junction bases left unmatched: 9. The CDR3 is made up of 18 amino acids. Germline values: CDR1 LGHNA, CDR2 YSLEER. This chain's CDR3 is CASSQSGTSGRWGETQYF. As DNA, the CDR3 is TGCGCCAGCAGCCAATCCGGGACTAGCGGGAGGTGGGGGGAGACCCAGTACTTC.

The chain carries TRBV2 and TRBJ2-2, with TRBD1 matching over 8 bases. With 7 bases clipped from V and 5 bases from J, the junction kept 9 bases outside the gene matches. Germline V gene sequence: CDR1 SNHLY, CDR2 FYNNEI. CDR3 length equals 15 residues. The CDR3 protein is CASTGGQGRTGELFF. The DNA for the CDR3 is TGTGCCAGCACCGGAGGACAGGGTAGAACCGGGGAGCTGTTTTTT.

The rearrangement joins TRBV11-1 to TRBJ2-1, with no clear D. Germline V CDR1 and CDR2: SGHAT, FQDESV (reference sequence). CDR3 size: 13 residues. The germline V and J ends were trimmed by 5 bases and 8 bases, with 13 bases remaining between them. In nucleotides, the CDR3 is TGTGCCAGCAGCCCCTACTTTGGATATGAGCAGTTCTTC. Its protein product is CASSPYFGYEQFF.

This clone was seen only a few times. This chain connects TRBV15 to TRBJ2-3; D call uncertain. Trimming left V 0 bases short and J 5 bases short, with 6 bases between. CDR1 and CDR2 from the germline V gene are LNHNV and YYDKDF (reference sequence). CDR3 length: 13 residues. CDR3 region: CATSREFVDTQYF. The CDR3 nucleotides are TGTGCCACCAGCAGAGAATTTGTAGATACGCAGTATTTT.

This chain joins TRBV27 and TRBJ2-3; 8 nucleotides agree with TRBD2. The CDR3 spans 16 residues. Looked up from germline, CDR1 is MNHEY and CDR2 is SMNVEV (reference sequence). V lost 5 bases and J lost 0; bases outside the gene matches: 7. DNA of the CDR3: TGTGCCAGCAGTCGCCCCGGGACTAGTAGCACAGATACGCAGTATTTT. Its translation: CASSRPGTSSTDTQYF.

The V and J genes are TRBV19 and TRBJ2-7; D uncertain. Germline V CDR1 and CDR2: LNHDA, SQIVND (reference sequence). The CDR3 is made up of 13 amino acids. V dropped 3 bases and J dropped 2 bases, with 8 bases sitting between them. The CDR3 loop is CASSMLGAYEQYF. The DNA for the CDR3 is TGTGCCAGTAGTATGTTAGGAGCCTACGAGCAGTACTTC.

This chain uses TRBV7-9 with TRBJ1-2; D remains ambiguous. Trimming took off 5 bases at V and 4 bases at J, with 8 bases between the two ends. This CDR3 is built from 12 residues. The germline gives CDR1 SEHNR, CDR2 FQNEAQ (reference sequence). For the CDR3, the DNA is TGTGCCAGCAGCCTAGACACCTATGGCTACACCTTC. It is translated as CASSLDTYGYTF.

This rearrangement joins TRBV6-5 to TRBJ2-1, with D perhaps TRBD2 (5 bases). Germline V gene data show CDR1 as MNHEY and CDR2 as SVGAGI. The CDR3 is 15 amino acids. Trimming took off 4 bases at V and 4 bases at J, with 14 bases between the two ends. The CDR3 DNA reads TGTGCCAGCAGTTTCGGGAAGGAGGATTACAATGAGCAGTTCTTC. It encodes CASSFGKEDYNEQFF.

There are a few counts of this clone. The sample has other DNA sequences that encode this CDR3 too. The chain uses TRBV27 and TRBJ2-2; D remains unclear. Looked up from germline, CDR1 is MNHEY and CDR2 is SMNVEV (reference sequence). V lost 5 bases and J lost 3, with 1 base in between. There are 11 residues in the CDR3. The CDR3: CASSDTGELFF. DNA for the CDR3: TGTGCCAGCAGTGACACCGGGGAGCTGTTTTTT.

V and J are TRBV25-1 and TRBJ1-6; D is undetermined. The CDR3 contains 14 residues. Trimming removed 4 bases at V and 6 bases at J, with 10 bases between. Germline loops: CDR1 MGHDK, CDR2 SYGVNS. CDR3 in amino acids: CASSARVGNSPLHF. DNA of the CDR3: TGTGCCAGCAGTGCAAGGGTGGGTAATTCACCCCTCCACTTT.

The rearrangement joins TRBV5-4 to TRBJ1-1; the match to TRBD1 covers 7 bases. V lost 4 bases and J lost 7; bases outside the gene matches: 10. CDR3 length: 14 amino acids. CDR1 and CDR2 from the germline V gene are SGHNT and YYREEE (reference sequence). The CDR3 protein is CASSQGQMTDEAFF. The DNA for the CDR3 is TGTGCCAGCAGCCAGGGACAGATGACCGATGAAGCTTTCTTT.

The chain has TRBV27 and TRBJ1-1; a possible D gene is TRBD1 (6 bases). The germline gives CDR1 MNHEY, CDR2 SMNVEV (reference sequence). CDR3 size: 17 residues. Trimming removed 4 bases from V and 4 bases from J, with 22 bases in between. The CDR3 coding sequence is TGTGCCAGCAGTTCAGACACCGGGACACTGGGCGGCACTGAAGCTTTCTTT. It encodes CASSSDTGTLGGTEAFF.

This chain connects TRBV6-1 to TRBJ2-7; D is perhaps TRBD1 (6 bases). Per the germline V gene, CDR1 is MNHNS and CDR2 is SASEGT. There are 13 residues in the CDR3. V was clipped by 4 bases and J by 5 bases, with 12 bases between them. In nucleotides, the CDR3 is TGTGCCAGCAGTGTGCACAGGGTGGACGAGCAGTACTTC. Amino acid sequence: CASSVHRVDEQYF.

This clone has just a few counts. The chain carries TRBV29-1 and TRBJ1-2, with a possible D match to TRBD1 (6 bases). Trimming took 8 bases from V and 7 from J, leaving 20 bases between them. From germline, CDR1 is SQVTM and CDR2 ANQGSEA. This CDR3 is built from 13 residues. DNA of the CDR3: TGCAGCACCGGCAAAGGGGGGAGGGTTGGCTACACCTTC. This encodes CSTGKGGRVGYTF.

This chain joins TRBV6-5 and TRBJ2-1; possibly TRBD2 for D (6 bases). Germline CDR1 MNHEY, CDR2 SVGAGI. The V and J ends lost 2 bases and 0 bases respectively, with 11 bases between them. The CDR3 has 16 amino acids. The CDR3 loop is CASSYLAGSSYNEQFF. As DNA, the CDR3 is TGTGCCAGCAGTTACCTCGCGGGGAGCTCCTACAATGAGCAGTTCTTC.

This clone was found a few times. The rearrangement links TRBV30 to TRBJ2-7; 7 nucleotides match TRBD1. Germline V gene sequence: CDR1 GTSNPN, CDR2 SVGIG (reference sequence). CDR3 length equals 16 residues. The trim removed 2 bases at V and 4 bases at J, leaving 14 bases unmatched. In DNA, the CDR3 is TGTGCCTGGAGTTCCCCCCCCGGGACAGCCTTGTACGAGCAGTACTTC. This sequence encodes CAWSSPPGTALYEQYF.

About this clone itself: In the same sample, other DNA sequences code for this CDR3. The CDR3: CASSQQSLGAEAFF. The CDR3 DNA reads as TGTGCCAGCTCACAGCAGTCGCTGGGGGCTGAAGCTTTCTTT. This rearrangement joins TRBV18 to TRBJ1-1, with D tentatively TRBD1 (5 bases). The V end lost 4 bases, the J end lost 6 bases, and 15 bases lay between the germline ends. The CDR3 loop spans 14 amino acids. Germline loops: CDR1 KGHSH, CDR2 LQKENI.

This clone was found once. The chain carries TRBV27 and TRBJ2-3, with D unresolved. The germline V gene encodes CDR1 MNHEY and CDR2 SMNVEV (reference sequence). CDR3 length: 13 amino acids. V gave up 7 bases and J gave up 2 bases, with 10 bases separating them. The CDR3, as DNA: TGTGCCAGCACCCAAAACCCCACAGATACGCAGTATTTT. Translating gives CASTQNPTDTQYF.

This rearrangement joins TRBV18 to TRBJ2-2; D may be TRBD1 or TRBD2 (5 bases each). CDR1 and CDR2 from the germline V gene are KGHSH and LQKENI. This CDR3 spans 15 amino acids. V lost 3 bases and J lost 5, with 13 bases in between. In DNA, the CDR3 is TGTGCCAGCTCACCCCGGGACGACGGAACCGGGGAGCTGTTTTTT. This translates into CASSPRDDGTGELFF.

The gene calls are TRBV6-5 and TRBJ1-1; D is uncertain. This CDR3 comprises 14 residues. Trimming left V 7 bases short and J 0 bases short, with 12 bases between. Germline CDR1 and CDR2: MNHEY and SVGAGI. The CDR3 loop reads CASNGRSMNTEAFF. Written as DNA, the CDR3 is TGTGCCAGCAATGGGCGATCCATGAACACTGAAGCTTTCTTT.

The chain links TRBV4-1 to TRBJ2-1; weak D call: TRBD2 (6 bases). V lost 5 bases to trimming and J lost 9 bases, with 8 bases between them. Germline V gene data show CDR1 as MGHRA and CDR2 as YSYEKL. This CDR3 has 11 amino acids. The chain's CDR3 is CASSWGVEQFF. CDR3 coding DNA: TGCGCCAGCAGCTGGGGGGTTGAGCAGTTCTTC.

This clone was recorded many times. Here the CDR3 DNA reads TGTGCCAGCAGCTTGACGGGCACTGAAGCTTTCTTT. Translation gives CASSLTGTEAFF. The chain combines TRBV5-5 with TRBJ1-1; D gene uncertain. CDR1 SGHKS and CDR2 YYEKEE come from the germline V gene (reference sequence). The CDR3 extends over 12 amino acids. V dropped 1 base and J dropped 4 bases, with 5 bases sitting between them.

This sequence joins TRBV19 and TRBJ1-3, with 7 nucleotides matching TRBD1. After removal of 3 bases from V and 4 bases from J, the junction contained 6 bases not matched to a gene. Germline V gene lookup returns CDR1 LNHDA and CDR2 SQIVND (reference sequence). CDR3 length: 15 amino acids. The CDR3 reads CASSITGAGGNTIYF. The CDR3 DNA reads TGTGCCAGTAGTATTACAGGGGCTGGAGGAAACACCATATATTTT.

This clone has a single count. CDR3 sequence (DNA): TGTGCCAGCAGCTTGACAGGGGTTATGAACACTGAAGCTTTCTTT. It codes for CASSLTGVMNTEAFF. The chain has TRBV5-5 and TRBJ1-1; 7 positions agree with TRBD1. The CDR3 is 15 amino acids. The trim removed 1 base at V and 0 bases at J, leaving 3 bases unmatched. CDR1 is SGHKS and CDR2 is YYEKEE in the germline V gene (reference sequence).

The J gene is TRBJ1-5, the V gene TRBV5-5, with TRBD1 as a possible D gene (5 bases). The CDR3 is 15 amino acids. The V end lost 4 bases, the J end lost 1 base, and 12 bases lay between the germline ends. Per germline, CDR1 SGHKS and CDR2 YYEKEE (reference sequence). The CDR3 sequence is CASSQSGTSNQPQHF. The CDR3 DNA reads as TGTGCCAGCAGCCAAAGCGGGACGAGCAATCAGCCCCAGCATTTT. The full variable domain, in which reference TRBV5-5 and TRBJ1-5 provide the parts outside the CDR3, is DAGVTQSPTHLIKTRGQQVTLRCSPISGHKSVSWYQQVLGQGPQFIFQYYEKEERGRGNFPDRFSARQFPNYSSELNVNALLLGDSALYLCASSQSGTSNQPQHFGDGTRLSIL.